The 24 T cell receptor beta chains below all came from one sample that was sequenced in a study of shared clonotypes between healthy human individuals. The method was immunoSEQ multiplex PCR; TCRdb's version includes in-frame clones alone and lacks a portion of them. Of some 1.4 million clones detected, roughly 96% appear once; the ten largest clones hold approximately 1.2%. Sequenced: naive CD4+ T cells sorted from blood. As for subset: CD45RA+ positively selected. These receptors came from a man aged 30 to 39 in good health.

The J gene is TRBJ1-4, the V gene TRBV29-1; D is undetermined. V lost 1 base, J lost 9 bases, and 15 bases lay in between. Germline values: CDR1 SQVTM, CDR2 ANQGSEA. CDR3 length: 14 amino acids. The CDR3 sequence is CSVEGPGSGKKLFF. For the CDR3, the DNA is TGCAGCGTTGAAGGCCCGGGGTCGGGGAAAAAACTGTTTTTT.

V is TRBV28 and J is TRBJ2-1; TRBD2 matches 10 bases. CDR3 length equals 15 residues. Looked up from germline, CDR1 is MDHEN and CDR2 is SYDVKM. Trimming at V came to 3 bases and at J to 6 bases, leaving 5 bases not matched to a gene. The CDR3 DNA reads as TGTGCCAGCAGTTTTCCTAGCGGGAGAATCAATGAGCAGTTCTTC. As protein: CASSFPSGRINEQFF.

CDR3 residues: CASSPTSNYGYTF. Here the CDR3 DNA reads TGCGCCAGCAGCCCCACATCTAACTATGGCTACACCTTC. V usage is TRBV5-1 and J usage is TRBJ1-2; no reliable D call. The length of the CDR3 is 13 residues. Germline V gene lookup returns CDR1 SGHRS and CDR2 YFSETQ. Trimming left V 4 bases short and J 0 bases short, with 7 bases between. Together with reference TRBV5-1 and TRBJ1-2, the CDR3 gives the full variable domain: KAGVTQTPRYLIKTRGQQVTLSCSPISGHRSVSWYQQTPGQGLQFLFEYFSETQRNKGNFPGRFSGRQFSNSRSEMNVSTLELGDSALYLCASSPTSNYGYTFGSGTRLTVV.

CDR3 amino acids: CASSVGATSGNQPQHF. The CDR3 nucleotides read TGTGCCAGCAGCGTAGGAGCTACTTCCGGCAATCAGCCCCAGCATTTT. This rearrangement joins TRBV7-9 to TRBJ1-5; D is undetermined. Germline V CDR1 and CDR2: SEHNR, FQNEAQ (reference sequence). CDR3 length: 16 amino acids. Trimming cost V 5 bases and J 2 bases, with 16 bases left between them.

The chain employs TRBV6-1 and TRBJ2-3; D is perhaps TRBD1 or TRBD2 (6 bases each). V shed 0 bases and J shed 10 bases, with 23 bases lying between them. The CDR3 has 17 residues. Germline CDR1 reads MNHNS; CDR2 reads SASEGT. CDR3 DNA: TGTGCCAGCAGTGAAGCGTCTCTGGGGGGCAGAATGGGTGCGCAGTATTTT. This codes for CASSEASLGGRMGAQYF.

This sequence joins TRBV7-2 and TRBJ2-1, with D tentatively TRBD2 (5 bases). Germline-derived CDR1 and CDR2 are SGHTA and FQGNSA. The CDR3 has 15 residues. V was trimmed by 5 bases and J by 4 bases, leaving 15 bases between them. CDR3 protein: CASSPRAGLYNEQFF. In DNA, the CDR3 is TGTGCCAGCAGCCCTAGGGCGGGCCTTTACAATGAGCAGTTCTTC.

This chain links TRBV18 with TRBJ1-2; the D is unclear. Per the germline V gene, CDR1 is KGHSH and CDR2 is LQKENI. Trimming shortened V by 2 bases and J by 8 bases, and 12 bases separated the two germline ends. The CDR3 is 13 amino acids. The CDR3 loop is CASSPTSERGYTF. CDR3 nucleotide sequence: TGTGCCAGCTCACCAACTAGTGAGAGGGGCTACACCTTC. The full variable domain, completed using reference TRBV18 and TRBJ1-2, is NAGVMQNPRHLVRRRGQEARLRCSPMKGHSHVYWYRQLPEEGLKFMVYLQKENIIDESGMPKERFSAEFPKEGPSILRIQQVVRGDSAAYFCASSPTSERGYTFGSGTRLTVV.

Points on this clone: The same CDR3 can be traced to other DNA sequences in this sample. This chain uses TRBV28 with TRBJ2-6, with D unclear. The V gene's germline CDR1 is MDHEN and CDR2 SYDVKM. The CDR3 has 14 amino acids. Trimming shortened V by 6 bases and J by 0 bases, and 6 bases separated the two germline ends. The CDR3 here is CASSRGSGANVLTF. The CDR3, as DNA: TGTGCCAGCAGCCGAGGCTCTGGGGCCAACGTCCTGACTTTC.

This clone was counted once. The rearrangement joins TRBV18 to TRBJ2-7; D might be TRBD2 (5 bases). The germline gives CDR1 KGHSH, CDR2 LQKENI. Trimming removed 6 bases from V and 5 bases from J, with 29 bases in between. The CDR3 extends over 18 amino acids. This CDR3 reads CASSLTGIGPTTSDEQYF. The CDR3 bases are TGTGCCAGCTCCCTTACGGGGATTGGCCCTACTACAAGTGACGAGCAGTACTTC. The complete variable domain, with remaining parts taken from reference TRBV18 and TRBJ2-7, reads NAGVMQNPRHLVRRRGQEARLRCSPMKGHSHVYWYRQLPEEGLKFMVYLQKENIIDESGMPKERFSAEFPKEGPSILRIQQVVRGDSAAYFCASSLTGIGPTTSDEQYFGPGTRLTVT.

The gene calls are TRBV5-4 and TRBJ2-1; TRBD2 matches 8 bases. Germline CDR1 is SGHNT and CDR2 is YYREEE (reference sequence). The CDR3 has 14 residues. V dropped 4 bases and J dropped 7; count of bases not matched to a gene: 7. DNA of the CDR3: TGTGCCAGCAGCCCGACTAGCGTGGGGAATGAGCAGTTCTTC. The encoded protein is CASSPTSVGNEQFF. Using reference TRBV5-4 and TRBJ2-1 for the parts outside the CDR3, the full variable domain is ETGVTQSPTHLIKTRGQQVTLRCSSQSGHNTVSWYQQALGQGPQFIFQYYREEENGRGNFPPRFSGLQFPNYSSELNVNALELDDSALYLCASSPTSVGNEQFFGPGTRLTVL.

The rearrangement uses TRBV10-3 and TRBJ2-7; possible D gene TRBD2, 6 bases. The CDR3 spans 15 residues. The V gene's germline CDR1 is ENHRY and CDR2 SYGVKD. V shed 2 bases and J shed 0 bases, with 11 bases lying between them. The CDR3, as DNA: TGTGCCATCAGTGAGATTCGGGAGTTCTCCTACGAGCAGTACTTC. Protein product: CAISEIREFSYEQYF.

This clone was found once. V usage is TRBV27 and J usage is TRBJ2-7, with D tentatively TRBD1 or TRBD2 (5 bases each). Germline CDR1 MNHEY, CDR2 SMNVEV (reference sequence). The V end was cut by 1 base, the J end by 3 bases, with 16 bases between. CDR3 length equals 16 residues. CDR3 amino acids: CASSLYLGTPLYEQYF. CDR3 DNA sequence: TGTGCCAGCAGTTTATACCTGGGGACCCCTCTCTACGAGCAGTACTTC.

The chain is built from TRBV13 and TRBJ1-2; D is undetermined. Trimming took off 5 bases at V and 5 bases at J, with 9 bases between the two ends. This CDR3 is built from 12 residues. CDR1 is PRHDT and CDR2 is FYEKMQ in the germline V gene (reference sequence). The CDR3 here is CASSLDTYGYTF. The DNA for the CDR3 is TGTGCCAGCAGCCTTGACACTTATGGCTACACCTTC.

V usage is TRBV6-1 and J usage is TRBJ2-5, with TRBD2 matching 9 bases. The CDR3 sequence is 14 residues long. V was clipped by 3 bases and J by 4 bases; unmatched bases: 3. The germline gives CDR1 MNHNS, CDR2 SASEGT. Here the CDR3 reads CASSDSGRSETQYF. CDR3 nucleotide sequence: TGTGCCAGCAGTGACAGCGGGAGGTCAGAGACCCAGTACTTC.

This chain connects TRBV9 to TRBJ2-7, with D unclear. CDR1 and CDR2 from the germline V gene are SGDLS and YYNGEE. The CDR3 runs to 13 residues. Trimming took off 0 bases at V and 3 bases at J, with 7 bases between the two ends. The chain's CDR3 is CASSVAVGYEQYF. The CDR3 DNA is TGTGCCAGCAGCGTAGCGGTAGGCTACGAGCAGTACTTC.

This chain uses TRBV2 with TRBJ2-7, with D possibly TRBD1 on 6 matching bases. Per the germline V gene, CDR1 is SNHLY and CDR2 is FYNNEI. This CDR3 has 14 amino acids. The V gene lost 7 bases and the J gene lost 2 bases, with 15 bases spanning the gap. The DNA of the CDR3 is TGTGCCAGCACCGAAGGGGGAGTTCCCTACGAGCAGTACTTC. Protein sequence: CASTEGGVPYEQYF.

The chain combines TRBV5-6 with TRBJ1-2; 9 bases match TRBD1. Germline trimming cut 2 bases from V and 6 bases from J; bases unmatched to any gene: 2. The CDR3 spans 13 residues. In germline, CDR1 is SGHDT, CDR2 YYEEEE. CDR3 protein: CASSFWDRDGYTF. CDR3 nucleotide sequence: TGTGCCAGCAGCTTCTGGGACAGGGATGGCTACACCTTC.

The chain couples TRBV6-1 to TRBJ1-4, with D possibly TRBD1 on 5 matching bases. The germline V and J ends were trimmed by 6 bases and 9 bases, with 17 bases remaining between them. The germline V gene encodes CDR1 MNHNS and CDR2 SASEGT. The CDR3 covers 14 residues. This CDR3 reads CASSAGTVGQKLFF. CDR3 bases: TGTGCCAGCAGCGCCGGGACTGTTGGGCAAAAACTGTTTTTT.

The CDR3 reads CAWSAGTHWPQFF. DNA for the CDR3: TGTGCCTGGAGTGCCGGGACCCATTGGCCGCAGTTCTTC. The chain recombines TRBV30 with TRBJ2-1, with D possibly called TRBD1 or TRBD2 (5 bases each). With 1 base removed from V and 12 bases from J, the gap between germline ends came to 16 bases. Germline V lookup: CDR1 GTSNPN, CDR2 SVGIG (reference sequence). The CDR3 contains 13 residues.

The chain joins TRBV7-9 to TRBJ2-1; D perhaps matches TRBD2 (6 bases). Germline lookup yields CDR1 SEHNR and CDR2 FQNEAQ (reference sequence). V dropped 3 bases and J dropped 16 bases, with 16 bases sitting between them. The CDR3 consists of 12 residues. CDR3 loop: CASSFGTQKGFF. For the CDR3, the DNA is TGTGCCAGCAGCTTTGGGACTCAAAAAGGATTCTTC. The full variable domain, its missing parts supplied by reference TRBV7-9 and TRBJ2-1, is DTGVSQNPRHKITKRGQNVTFRCDPISEHNRLYWYRQTLGQGPEFLTYFQNEAQLEKSRLLSDRFSAERPKGSFSTLEIQRTEQGDSAMYLCASSFGTQKGFFGPGTRLTVL.

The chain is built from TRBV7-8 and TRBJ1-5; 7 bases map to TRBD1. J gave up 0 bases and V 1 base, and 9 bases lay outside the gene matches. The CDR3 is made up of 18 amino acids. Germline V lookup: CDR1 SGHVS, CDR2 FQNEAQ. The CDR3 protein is CASSLGVGTEYSNQPQHF. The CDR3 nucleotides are TGTGCCAGCAGCTTAGGAGTCGGGACAGAGTATAGCAATCAGCCCCAGCATTTT.

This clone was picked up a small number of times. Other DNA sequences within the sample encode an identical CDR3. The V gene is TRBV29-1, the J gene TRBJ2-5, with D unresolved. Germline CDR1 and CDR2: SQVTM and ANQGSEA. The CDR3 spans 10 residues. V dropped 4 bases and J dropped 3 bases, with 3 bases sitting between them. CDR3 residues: CSVGEETQYF. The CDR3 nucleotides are TGCAGCGTTGGGGAAGAGACCCAGTACTTC.

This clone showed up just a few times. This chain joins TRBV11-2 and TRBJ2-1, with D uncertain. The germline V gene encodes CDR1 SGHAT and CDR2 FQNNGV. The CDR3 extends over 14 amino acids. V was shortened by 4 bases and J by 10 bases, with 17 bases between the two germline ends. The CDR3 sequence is CASSSGSYPGEQFF. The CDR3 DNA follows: TGTGCCAGCAGCTCTGGATCTTACCCCGGAGAGCAGTTCTTC. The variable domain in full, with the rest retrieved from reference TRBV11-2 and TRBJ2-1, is EAGVAQSPRYKIIEKRQSVAFWCNPISGHATLYWYQQILGQGPKLLIQFQNNGVVDDSQLPKDRFSAERLKGVDSTLKIQPAKLEDSAVYLCASSSGSYPGEQFFGPGTRLTVL.

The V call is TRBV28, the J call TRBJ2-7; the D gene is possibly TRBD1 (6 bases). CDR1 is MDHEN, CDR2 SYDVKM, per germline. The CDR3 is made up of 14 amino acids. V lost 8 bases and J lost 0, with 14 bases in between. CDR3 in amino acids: CASLVAGDSYEQYF. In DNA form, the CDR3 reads TGTGCCAGCTTAGTTGCAGGGGACTCCTACGAGCAGTACTTC.